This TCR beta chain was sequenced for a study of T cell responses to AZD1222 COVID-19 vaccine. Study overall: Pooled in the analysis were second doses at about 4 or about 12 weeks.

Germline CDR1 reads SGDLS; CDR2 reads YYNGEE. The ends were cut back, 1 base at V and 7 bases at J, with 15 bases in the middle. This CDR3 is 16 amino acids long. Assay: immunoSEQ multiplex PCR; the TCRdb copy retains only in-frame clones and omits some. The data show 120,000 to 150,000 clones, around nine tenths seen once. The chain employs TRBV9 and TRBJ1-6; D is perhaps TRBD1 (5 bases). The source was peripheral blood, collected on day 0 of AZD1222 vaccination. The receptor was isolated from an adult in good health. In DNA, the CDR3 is TGTGCCAGCAGCGTATATACGGGGACGGGAAATTCACCCCTCCACTTT. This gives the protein CASSVYTGTGNSPLHF.